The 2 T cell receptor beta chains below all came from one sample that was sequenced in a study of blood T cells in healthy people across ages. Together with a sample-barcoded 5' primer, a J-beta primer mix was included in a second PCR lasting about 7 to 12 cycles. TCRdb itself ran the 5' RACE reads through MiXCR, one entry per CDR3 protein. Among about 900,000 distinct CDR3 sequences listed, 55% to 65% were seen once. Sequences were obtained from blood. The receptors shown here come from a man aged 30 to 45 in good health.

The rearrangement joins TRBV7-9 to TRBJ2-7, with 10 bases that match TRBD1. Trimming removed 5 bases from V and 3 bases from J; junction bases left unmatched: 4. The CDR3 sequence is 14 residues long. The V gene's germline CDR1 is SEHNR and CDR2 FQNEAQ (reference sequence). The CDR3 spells CASSMGQGIYEQYF. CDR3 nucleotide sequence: TGTGCCAGCAGCATGGGACAGGGGATCTACGAGCAGTACTTC.

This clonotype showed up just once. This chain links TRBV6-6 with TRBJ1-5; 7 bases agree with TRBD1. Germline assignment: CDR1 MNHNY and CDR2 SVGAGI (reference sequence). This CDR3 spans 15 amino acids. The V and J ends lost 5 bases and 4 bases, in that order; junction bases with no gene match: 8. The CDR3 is CASSRPDRENQPQHF. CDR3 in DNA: TGTGCCAGCAGTCGGCCCGACAGGGAAAATCAGCCCCAGCATTTT.